This T cell receptor (beta chain) appears in the sequencing data of a study of early T cells in non-severe SARS-CoV-2 infection. This clonotype has ten or more counts. TCRdb called the 5' RACE reads again in MiXCR, with one record for every CDR3 protein. The table has about 28,000 distinct CDR3 sequences, approximately 6% seen once. V shed 3 bases and J shed 9 bases, with 14 bases lying between them. Germline assignment: CDR1 SEHNR and CDR2 FQNEAQ (reference sequence). This CDR3 is built from 13 residues. Specimen: whole blood, collected at baseline. V gene TRBV7-9 combines with J gene TRBJ1-1; no firm D call. This clonotype originated in an adult who was a healthcare worker with PCR-confirmed SARS-CoV-2 infection or an uninfected control (not recorded which). CDR3 DNA: TGTGCCAGCAGCTTGGGGTTCCGGAAAAAAGCTTTCTTT. This sequence encodes CASSLGFRKKAFF.